The entry below describes one T cell receptor (beta chain). What it recognizes is unknown. Germline assignment: CDR1 SGHAT and CDR2 FQNNGV. The CDR3 is made up of 16 amino acids. The V gene end was trimmed by 1 base and the J gene end by 3 bases; junction bases not matched to a gene: 7. This specimen belongs to a study of Graves' ophthalmopathy and Graves' hyperthyroidism. Findings and limits, study-wide: The study's model predicted ophthalmopathy progression at roughly 69% sensitivity and about 72% specificity.

Amplification targeted the TCR beta CDR3 regions, with RNA transcripts as the source material. A first-round RT-PCR used HTBI primers, followed by a second-round multiplex PCR. TCRdb used MiXCR to reprocess the multiplex PCR reads, holding one entry per CDR3 protein. The table has about 620,000 distinct CDR3 sequences, over 20% seen once. The chain links TRBV11-2 to TRBJ2-7; 9 positions match TRBD2. Sequenced sample: peripheral blood. This sequence originates from a woman between 18 and 29 years old with stable Graves' hyperthyroidism. Some clones in this sample may be carry-over from other donors' samples. The CDR3 bases are TGTGCCAGCAGCTTAGTTTTAGCGGGGGCCGACTACGAGCAGTACTTC. Translated: CASSLVLAGADYEQYF.